This T cell receptor (beta chain) was profiled in a study of metastatic and nonmetastatic thyroid tumors. Study-wide background: Where malignant and benign thyroid patients were concerned, repertoires were compared across blood and tumor or nodule tissue.

The CDR3 has 15 residues. Germline loops: CDR1 MGHRA, CDR2 YSYEKL. V dropped 4 bases and J dropped 7 bases, with 16 bases sitting between them. In this sample, this clone turned up once. Its target is unknown. Thyroid surgery had not been preceded by any treatment in any patient. Overall study results and limits: In both blood and tumor samples, TCR beta diversity was reported significantly higher for malignant than benign nodules.

Per the study methods: Across clinicopathological groups, CDR3 differences served as the basis for building a distant-metastasis classifier for papillary thyroid cancer. TCRdb reprocessed the PCR reads using MiXCR. What appears here as the V and J calls and clone size reflects TCRdb's work, not the paper's. The table includes some 30,000 clones, roughly a fifth detected once. The TCR comes from a female donor with papillary thyroid cancer or a benign thyroid nodule (not recorded which). Some clones in this sample may be carry-over from other donors' samples. V and J are TRBV4-1 and TRBJ1-4; D ambiguous. Material: blood. CDR3 loop: CASSRTPVVGEKLFF. CDR3 nucleotides: TGCGCCAGCAGCCGCACTCCTGTGGTGGGTGAAAAACTGTTTTTT.